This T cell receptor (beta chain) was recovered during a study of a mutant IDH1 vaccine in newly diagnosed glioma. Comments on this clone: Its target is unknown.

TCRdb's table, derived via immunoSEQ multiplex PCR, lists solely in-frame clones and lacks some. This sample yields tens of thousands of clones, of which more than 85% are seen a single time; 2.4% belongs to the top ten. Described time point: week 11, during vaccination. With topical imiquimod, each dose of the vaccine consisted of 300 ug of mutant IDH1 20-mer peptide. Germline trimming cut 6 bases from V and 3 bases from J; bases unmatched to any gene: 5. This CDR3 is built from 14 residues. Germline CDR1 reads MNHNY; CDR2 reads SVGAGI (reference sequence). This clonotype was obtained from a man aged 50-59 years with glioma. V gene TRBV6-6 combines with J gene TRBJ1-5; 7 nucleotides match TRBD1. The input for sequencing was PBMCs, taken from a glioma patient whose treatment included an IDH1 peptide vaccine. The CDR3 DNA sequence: TGTGCCAGCAGGACAGGGACAGTCAATCAGCCCCAGCATTTT. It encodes CASRTGTVNQPQHF.